This entry lists 10 T cell receptor beta chains sequenced from one sample in a study of blood T cell repertoires in COVID-19 (dated by TCRdb to between 2020 and 2021). Libraries were constructed by the immunoSEQ multiplex PCR assay. Held by TCRdb, this immuneACCESS table contains in-frame sequences only and omits some clones. Under half of the omission traces to an unresolved V gene where checked; the cause of the rest is unknown. The sample includes roughly 54,000 clones, with around 86% observed a single time. The ten largest clones capture over 2% of the sample. Sequenced: peripheral blood. The receptors come from an older woman with acute or convalescent COVID-19.

This clone has a single count. The chain couples TRBV12-3 or TRBV12-4 to TRBJ1-1; 9 bases match TRBD1. CDR3 length: 13 residues. J was trimmed by 13 bases and V by 1 base; bases with no gene match: 7. The CDR3 loop is CASSLEGDRESFF. Here the CDR3 DNA reads TGTGCCAGCAGTTTAGAAGGGGACAGGGAAAGTTTCTTT.

The chain employs TRBV2 and TRBJ1-1; D is undetermined. Per germline, CDR1 SNHLY and CDR2 FYNNEI. The CDR3 is 14 residues long. Between the trimmed V and J ends, which lost 2 bases and 1 base, there was a span of 8 bases. The CDR3 protein is CASSEQVGNTEAFF. The CDR3 bases are TGTGCCAGCAGTGAACAGGTGGGGAACACTGAAGCTTTCTTT.

The chain is built from TRBV3-1 (or the pseudogene TRBV3-2) and TRBJ2-3, with D perhaps matching TRBD2 (5 bases). This CDR3 contains 14 residues. V lost 4 bases and J lost 2, with 10 bases in between. Germline values: CDR1 LGHDT, CDR2 YNNKEL (reference sequence). DNA of the CDR3: TGTGCCAGCAGCCCCACTAGATACACAGATACGCAGTATTTT. Protein: CASSPTRYTDTQYF.

This sequence joins TRBV28 and TRBJ1-6; 7 bases map to TRBD1. J gave up 5 bases and V 7 bases, and 8 bases lay outside the gene matches. Germline V gives CDR1 MDHEN, CDR2 SYDVKM. The CDR3 length is 15 residues. This CDR3 reads CASTRGLGDNSPLHF. DNA of the CDR3: TGTGCCAGCACCAGGGGGTTAGGCGATAATTCACCCCTCCACTTT.

This sequence joins TRBV27 and TRBJ2-5; 16 bases line up with TRBD2. The germline gives CDR1 MNHEY, CDR2 SMNVEV (reference sequence). Germline trimming cut 5 bases from V and 5 bases from J; bases unmatched to any gene: 8. This CDR3 region has 17 residues. The CDR3 loop is CASSPGTSGRAGETQYF. In DNA form, the CDR3 reads TGTGCCAGCAGTCCAGGGACTAGCGGGAGGGCGGGGGAGACCCAGTACTTC.

The chain employs TRBV7-9 and TRBJ2-6; a weak D match, TRBD2 (6 bases). Trimming took 2 bases from V and 1 from J, leaving 9 bases between them. This CDR3 comprises 16 residues. Germline-derived CDR1 and CDR2 are SEHNR and FQNEAQ (reference sequence). CDR3 amino acids: CASSLIAVSGANVLTF. Written as DNA, the CDR3 is TGTGCCAGCAGCTTAATAGCGGTGTCTGGGGCCAACGTCCTGACTTTC. Looking up the rest from reference TRBV7-9 and TRBJ2-6 gives the full variable domain: DTGVSQNPRHKITKRGQNVTFRCDPISEHNRLYWYRQTLGQGPEFLTYFQNEAQLEKSRLLSDRFSAERPKGSFSTLEIQRTEQGDSAMYLCASSLIAVSGANVLTFGAGSRLTVL.

The chain is built from TRBV5-1 and TRBJ1-3; possibly TRBD1 for D (6 bases). Trimming shortened V by 2 bases and J by 4 bases, and 16 bases separated the two germline ends. This CDR3 is built from 16 residues. Germline CDR1 and CDR2: SGHRS and YFSETQ. The DNA of the CDR3 is TGCGCCAGCAGCTTTACCGGGACAACAGGAGGAAACACCATATATTTT. This encodes CASSFTGTTGGNTIYF.

CDR3 nucleotides: TGTGCCAGTAGTAAATCTTATAATTCACCCCTCCACTTT. It encodes CASSKSYNSPLHF. V is TRBV19 and J is TRBJ1-6; the D is unclear. V was clipped by 4 bases and J by 4 bases, with 5 bases between them. The V gene's germline CDR1 is LNHDA and CDR2 SQIVND (reference sequence). This CDR3 is 13 amino acids long.

The chain joins TRBV10-3 to TRBJ1-2; 8 bases line up with TRBD1. This CDR3 has 18 amino acids. In germline, CDR1 is ENHRY, CDR2 SYGVKD. V gave up 6 bases and J gave up 0 bases; unmatched junction bases: 15. This CDR3 reads CAIRRTGPRKPANYGYTF. The DNA of the CDR3 is TGTGCCATCAGGAGGACAGGGCCTAGAAAGCCGGCTAACTATGGCTACACCTTC.

This chain connects TRBV18 to TRBJ1-5, with 9 bases fitting TRBD1. This CDR3 has 15 amino acids. With 2 bases clipped from V and 4 bases from J, the junction kept 3 bases outside the gene matches. Looked up from germline, CDR1 is KGHSH and CDR2 is LQKENI. This CDR3 reads CASSPGTGRNQPQHF. The CDR3 DNA reads as TGTGCCAGCTCACCAGGGACAGGGCGAAATCAGCCCCAGCATTTT.